The 24 T cell receptor beta chains presented below share a single source sample, sequenced in a study of OX40 agonist ivuxolimab in advanced cancers. Assay used: immunoSEQ multiplex PCR; TCRdb lists only in-frame clones, some missing. Of more than 15,000 clones in the sample, roughly 90% were seen once. Sequences were derived from CD4+ or CD8+ T cells sorted from blood, sampled in a trial of the OX40 agonist ivuxolimab. These receptors were taken from an adult with an advanced solid tumor such as melanoma, head and neck, liver or kidney cancer.

The chain couples TRBV19 to TRBJ2-1; D might be TRBD2 (5 bases). The CDR3 has 12 residues. Between the trimmed V and J ends, which lost 7 bases and 7 bases, there was a span of 11 bases. CDR1 is LNHDA, CDR2 SQIVND, per germline (reference sequence). The CDR3 is CASMTSGNEQFF. For the CDR3, the DNA is TGTGCCAGTATGACAAGCGGTAATGAGCAGTTCTTC.

The J gene is TRBJ1-6, the V gene TRBV4-1; possible D gene TRBD1, 6 bases. V lost 0 bases to trimming and J lost 7 bases, with 13 bases between them. The CDR3 spans 16 residues. Germline V gene sequence: CDR1 MGHRA, CDR2 YSYEKL. The CDR3 DNA sequence: TGCGCCAGCAGCCAAGACAGGGGTTCGAGGAATTCACCCCTCCACTTT. Protein: CASSQDRGSRNSPLHF.

V and J are TRBV6-5 and TRBJ1-1; no reliable D call. V lost 4 bases and J lost 2, with 8 bases in between. Germline CDR1 MNHEY, CDR2 SVGAGI. The CDR3 contains 13 residues. CDR3 nucleotides: TGTGCCAGCAGTTCCGGGCGTAACACTGAAGCTTTCTTT. This translates into CASSSGRNTEAFF.

This clone has only one observation. The chain uses TRBV9 and TRBJ2-7; D uncertain. This CDR3 is built from 14 residues. Per germline, CDR1 SGDLS and CDR2 YYNGEE. V gave up 0 bases and J gave up 1 base, with 8 bases separating them. The CDR3 loop reads CASSVGVSSYEQYF. The CDR3 nucleotides are TGTGCCAGCAGCGTAGGGGTCAGTTCCTACGAGCAGTACTTC.

V usage is TRBV11-3 and J usage is TRBJ2-1; D assignment may be TRBD1 or TRBD2 (7 bases each). The germline V and J ends were trimmed by 4 bases and 6 bases, with 19 bases remaining between them. Germline-derived CDR1 and CDR2 are SGHNT and YENEEA. The CDR3 covers 16 residues. CDR3 in DNA: TGTGCCAGCAGCTCCCATCGACAGGGAGGGGGCAATGAGCAGTTCTTC. Protein product: CASSSHRQGGGNEQFF.

The chain combines TRBV7-2 with TRBJ2-2; 14 bases align to TRBD2. Germline V gives CDR1 SGHTA, CDR2 FQGNSA. J gave up 4 bases and V 2 bases, and 3 bases lay outside the gene matches. The CDR3 spans 17 residues. In DNA form, the CDR3 reads TGTGCCAGCAGCTTAATCGGGACTAGCGGGAGCACCGGGGAGCTGTTTTTT. Translation gives CASSLIGTSGSTGELFF.

The J gene is TRBJ2-3, the V gene TRBV5-1; D is perhaps TRBD2 (5 bases). The CDR3 is made up of 14 amino acids. CDR1 and CDR2 from the germline V gene are SGHRS and YFSETQ. V lost 2 bases, J lost 0 bases, and 7 bases lay in between. The DNA for the CDR3 is TGCGCCAGCAGCTTCCCGGGGAGCACAGATACGCAGTATTTT. Translated, it gives CASSFPGSTDTQYF.

The chain uses TRBV30 and TRBJ2-1; D remains unclear. This CDR3 region has 17 residues. Between the trimmed V and J ends, which lost 2 bases and 0 bases, there was a span of 17 bases. Germline loops: CDR1 GTSNPN, CDR2 SVGIG (reference sequence). The chain's CDR3 is CAWSPFRRVSSYNEQFF. CDR3 in DNA: TGTGCCTGGAGTCCCTTTAGGCGCGTGAGCTCCTACAATGAGCAGTTCTTC.

V and J are TRBV29-1 and TRBJ1-1, with D possibly being TRBD1 (6 bases). CDR1 SQVTM and CDR2 ANQGSEA come from the germline V gene. The V and J ends lost 3 bases and 4 bases respectively, with 18 bases between them. The CDR3 length is 15 residues. CDR3 loop: CSVENPQGAGTEAFF. The CDR3 bases are TGCAGCGTTGAGAATCCACAGGGTGCAGGCACTGAAGCTTTCTTT.

This clone occurred a few times. The J gene is TRBJ2-2, the V gene TRBV7-6; 8 positions agree with TRBD2. Germline CDR1 SGHVS, CDR2 FNYEAQ. CDR3 length equals 16 residues. The V segment lost 2 bases and the J segment 3 bases; nucleotides outside the gene matches: 5. The CDR3 sequence is CASSLLGGRYTGELFF. The CDR3 region has the DNA TGTGCCAGCAGCTTACTTGGCGGGAGGTACACCGGGGAGCTGTTTTTT.

The chain employs TRBV5-6 and TRBJ2-7; 7 bases align to TRBD2. V gave up 0 bases and J gave up 0 bases; unmatched junction bases: 9. This CDR3 spans 17 amino acids. Germline lookup yields CDR1 SGHDT and CDR2 YYEEEE. The CDR3 loop is CASSLEWGRGPSYEQYF. CDR3 DNA sequence: TGTGCCAGCAGCTTGGAATGGGGGAGGGGCCCCTCCTACGAGCAGTACTTC.

This chain uses TRBV7-8 with TRBJ1-5, with 7 bases that match TRBD1. V dropped 3 bases and J dropped 0; count of bases not matched to a gene: 5. The CDR3 spans 16 residues. Germline V CDR1 and CDR2: SGHVS, FQNEAQ. CDR3 nucleotide sequence: TGTGCCAGCAGCTTGGGGACAGCGTATAGCAATCAGCCCCAGCATTTT. Translation: CASSLGTAYSNQPQHF.

The genes are TRBV6-6 and TRBJ1-4; 7 nucleotides agree with TRBD1. The germline CDR1 and CDR2 sequences are MNHNY and SVGAGI (reference sequence). V lost 6 bases to trimming and J lost 11 bases; unmatched junction nucleotides: 9. This CDR3 is built from 13 residues. The CDR3 nucleotides are TGTGCCAGCAGCCAGAGGGGGCTTGGGAAACTGTTTTTT. It translates to CASSQRGLGKLFF.

The V and J genes are TRBV21-1 and TRBJ2-7; the DNA was not used to check the table's D call, TRBD2. TRBV21-1 is noted as a pseudogene. The CDR3 has 15 amino acids. The CDR3 DNA sequence: TGTGCCAGGACGGGCGGACTAGCGGGAGTCTACGAGCAGTACTTC. Its protein is CARTGGLAGVYEQYF.

This clone is judged medium-sized. This chain links TRBV27 with TRBJ2-7; maybe TRBD2 (5 bases). Germline V gene lookup returns CDR1 MNHEY and CDR2 SMNVEV (reference sequence). V was cut by 4 bases and J by 5 bases, with 15 bases left in between. The CDR3 spans 14 residues. CDR3 bases: TGTGCCAGCAGTTATTTGGGCAAAGCGGACGAGCAGTACTTC. This translates into CASSYLGKADEQYF.

V is TRBV11-2 and J is TRBJ2-1; 8 positions agree with TRBD1. The CDR3 totals 15 residues. V dropped 1 base and J dropped 3; count of bases not matched to a gene: 2. Germline CDR1 reads SGHAT; CDR2 reads FQNNGV. The CDR3 DNA reads TGTGCCAGCAGCTTAGGGACAGGGAACTACAATGAGCAGTTCTTC. Encoded protein: CASSLGTGNYNEQFF.

This clone was seen a single time. V gene TRBV7-8 combines with J gene TRBJ1-4, with TRBD1 as a possible D gene (6 bases). Trimming took off 0 bases at V and 3 bases at J, with 11 bases between the two ends. The CDR3 loop spans 16 amino acids. CDR1 is SGHVS and CDR2 is FQNEAQ in the germline V gene. The CDR3 nucleotides read TGTGCCAGCAGCTTAGCTGGGGGGCTGGCTAATGAAAAACTGTTTTTT. The encoded protein is CASSLAGGLANEKLFF.

The V gene is TRBV7-6, the J gene TRBJ2-7; no clear D. Trimming stripped 5 bases from V and 6 bases from J, with 17 bases between. CDR3 length: 14 amino acids. In germline, CDR1 is SGHVS, CDR2 FNYEAQ. The CDR3 protein is CASSPRHLSGEQYF. CDR3 DNA: TGTGCCAGCAGCCCGAGACACCTTTCCGGCGAGCAGTACTTC.

Here the CDR3 reads CASSQTSGSGVGTQYF. The CDR3 DNA follows: TGTGCCAGCAGCCAGACTAGCGGGAGTGGTGTCGGGACCCAGTACTTC. The chain employs TRBV11-3 and TRBJ2-5; TRBD2 matches 12 bases. Germline V CDR1 and CDR2: SGHNT, YENEEA. The ends lost 5 bases at V and 7 bases at J; junction bases unmatched: 11. This CDR3 is 16 amino acids long.

Concerning this clone itself: Relative to the germline gene, one junction end is altered; a read error may explain this. This sequence joins TRBV13 and TRBJ2-7, with TRBD2 matching 8 bases. The CDR3 is made up of 15 amino acids. Per germline, CDR1 PRHDT and CDR2 FYEKMQ (reference sequence). As DNA, the CDR3 is TGTGCCCGCAGCTTAGACGGGGGGGGAGGCTACGAGCAGTACTTC. Translation: CARSLDGGGGYEQYF.

V usage is TRBV7-2 and J usage is TRBJ1-3; the D is unclear. This CDR3 has 15 residues. Between the trimmed V and J ends, which lost 5 bases and 0 bases, there was a span of 11 bases. From germline, CDR1 is SGHTA and CDR2 FQGNSA. As DNA, the CDR3 is TGTGCCAGCAGCCTCGGGCCGTACTCTGGAAACACCATATATTTT. It translates to CASSLGPYSGNTIYF.

This clone was seen more than once but under ten times. The chain uses TRBV14 and TRBJ1-5, with unresolved D. V lost 4 bases to trimming and J lost 0 bases, with 1 base between them. The CDR3 covers 12 residues. Germline-derived CDR1 and CDR2 are SGHDN and FVKESK. Here the CDR3 reads CASSLSNQPQHF. The CDR3 DNA follows: TGTGCCAGCAGCCTTAGCAATCAGCCCCAGCATTTT.

The table lists this clone with a few counts. The chain joins TRBV27 to TRBJ2-5; no clear D gene. V lost 3 bases to trimming and J lost 6 bases, with 11 bases between them. The CDR3 consists of 13 residues. CDR1 is MNHEY, CDR2 SMNVEV, per germline (reference sequence). The CDR3 loop is CASSFGSGKTQYF. DNA of the CDR3: TGTGCCAGCAGTTTTGGGTCGGGCAAGACCCAGTACTTC.

This clone was found once. The junction departs from germline at one end; a sequencing error may be responsible. The chain combines TRBV5-8 with TRBJ2-1, with D unresolved. This CDR3 spans 13 amino acids. Germline CDR1 reads SGHTS; CDR2 reads YDEGEE. CDR3 in DNA: TGCGCCAGCAGCCAAGACTTCTACAATGAGCAGTTCTTC. It is translated as CASSQDFYNEQFF.